These 20 T cell receptor beta chains came from one sample sequenced in a study of cytomegalovirus exposure and HLA in healthy donors. PCR amplification relied on 60 Vbeta primers (plus 13 Jbeta primers). TCRdb's copy holds only in-frame clones and misses some; the assay was immunoSEQ multiplex PCR. This table has 150,000 to 190,000 clones, roughly four fifths appearing once. The specimen was PBMCs. All receptors derive from a man aged 18 to 30 in good health and CMV-seronegative.

This chain links TRBV7-2 with TRBJ2-7, with 10 bases lining up with TRBD1. The CDR3 spans 18 residues. Losses at the gene ends were 4 bases for V and 3 bases for J; bases not matched to a gene: 15. Per germline, CDR1 SGHTA and CDR2 FQGNSA. The DNA of the CDR3 is TGTGCCAGCAGCTCACCTTCTACATCGGGGGACAGGGGCTACGAGCAGTACTTC. It encodes CASSSPSTSGDRGYEQYF. The whole variable domain, remainder taken from reference TRBV7-2 and TRBJ2-7, is GAGVSQSPSNKVTEKGKDVELRCDPISGHTALYWYRQSLGQGLEFLIYFQGNSAPDKSGLPSDRFSAERTGGSVSTLTIQRTQQEDSAVYLCASSSPSTSGDRGYEQYFGPGTRLTVT.

This clone was detected a few times. V usage is TRBV10-3 and J usage is TRBJ2-7, with D maybe TRBD2 (5 bases). This CDR3 has 12 amino acids. Germline V gene data show CDR1 as ENHRY and CDR2 as SYGVKD. The V end lost 7 bases, the J end lost 2 bases, and 9 bases lay between the germline ends. The CDR3 loop is CAIMTGTYEQYF. The CDR3 nucleotides are TGTGCCATCATGACGGGAACCTACGAGCAGTACTTC.

The chain has TRBV7-9 and TRBJ1-2; D remains ambiguous. The CDR3 has 15 residues. Looked up from germline, CDR1 is SEHNR and CDR2 is FQNEAQ (reference sequence). The V gene lost 1 base and the J gene lost 2 bases, with 11 bases spanning the gap. The CDR3 region has the DNA TGTGCCAGCAGCTTAGGGCGGGGAGGGAACTATGGCTACACCTTC. This gives the protein CASSLGRGGNYGYTF.

The rearrangement links TRBV9 to TRBJ1-3; a possible D gene is TRBD1 (6 bases). Trimming pared 4 bases from V and 2 bases from J, leaving 13 bases between. The CDR3 is 15 residues long. Germline values: CDR1 SGDLS, CDR2 YYNGEE. The CDR3 is CASSLEGGTGNTIYF. The CDR3 DNA reads as TGTGCCAGCAGCCTAGAGGGGGGGACTGGAAACACCATATATTTT.

The gene calls are TRBV19 and TRBJ2-7, with 7 bases matching TRBD1. The germline V gene has CDR1 LNHDA and CDR2 SQIVND (reference sequence). The CDR3 extends over 14 amino acids. Trimming at V came to 5 bases and at J to 3 bases, leaving 7 bases not matched to a gene. The CDR3 region has the DNA TGTGCCAGTAGTGCCGACAGGGCCCACTACGAGCAGTACTTC. It yields the protein CASSADRAHYEQYF.

The rearrangement uses TRBV18 and TRBJ2-5, with 12 bases identical to TRBD2. Germline CDR1 and CDR2: KGHSH and LQKENI. The CDR3 extends over 16 amino acids. Losses at the gene ends were 3 bases for V and 2 bases for J; bases not matched to a gene: 4. CDR3 sequence reads: CASSPLAGGRQETQYF. CDR3 nucleotides: TGTGCCAGCTCACCTCTAGCGGGAGGGAGACAAGAGACCCAGTACTTC.

V usage is TRBV7-6 and J usage is TRBJ2-3, with 9 bases aligning to TRBD2. Germline values: CDR1 SGHVS, CDR2 FNYEAQ. Losses at the gene ends were 4 bases for V and 6 bases for J; bases not matched to a gene: 11. CDR3 size: 16 residues. CDR3 sequence: CASSSRSGLATDTQYF. The CDR3 DNA sequence: TGTGCCAGCAGCTCACGGAGTGGACTAGCGACCGATACGCAGTATTTT.

This chain joins TRBV7-8 and TRBJ2-7; 8 nucleotides match TRBD2. V shed 0 bases, J shed 2 bases, and the junction held 6 bases outside the gene matches. Germline V CDR1 and CDR2: SGHVS, FQNEAQ. CDR3 length: 16 amino acids. The CDR3 sequence is CASSLAGTRSTYEQYF. CDR3 nucleotide sequence: TGTGCCAGCAGCTTAGCCGGGACTAGATCCACCTACGAGCAGTACTTC.

This clone occurred a few times. The chain carries TRBV10-3 and TRBJ2-1; 10 bases agree with TRBD1. The length of the CDR3 is 14 residues. V was clipped by 7 bases and J by 6 bases; unmatched bases: 6. Germline values: CDR1 ENHRY, CDR2 SYGVKD. For the CDR3, the DNA is TGTGCCATCACCCCGGGACAGGGGAGCAATGAGCAGTTCTTC. Translation gives CAITPGQGSNEQFF.

The rearrangement joins TRBV4-1 to TRBJ2-7; weak D call: TRBD2 (5 bases). The CDR3 length is 13 residues. Per germline, CDR1 MGHRA and CDR2 YSYEKL. The ends were cut back, 4 bases at V and 2 bases at J, with 9 bases in the middle. CDR3: CASSLGVAYEQYF. The CDR3 region has the DNA TGCGCCAGCAGCCTCGGGGTAGCCTACGAGCAGTACTTC.

This clone appeared a few times. This sequence joins TRBV9 and TRBJ2-1, with 10 nucleotides matching TRBD2. CDR1 is SGDLS, CDR2 YYNGEE, per germline. The length of the CDR3 is 16 residues. The V and J ends lost 3 bases and 7 bases, in that order; junction bases with no gene match: 10. CDR3 in DNA: TGTGCCAGCAGCGACGGAGAGAGCGGGAGGGTGAATGAGCAGTTCTTC. Its protein product is CASSDGESGRVNEQFF. Drawing the rest from reference TRBV9 and TRBJ2-1, the complete variable domain is DSGVTQTPKHLITATGQRVTLRCSPRSGDLSVYWYQQSLDQGLQFLIQYYNGEERAKGNILERFSAQQFPDLHSELNLSSLELGDSALYFCASSDGESGRVNEQFFGPGTRLTVL.

Details on this clone: The sample has other DNA sequences that encode this CDR3 too. The rearrangement uses TRBV18 and TRBJ1-5; D is ambiguous. With 6 bases removed from V and 6 bases from J, the gap between germline ends came to 9 bases. This CDR3 has 12 residues. CDR1 and CDR2 from the germline V gene are KGHSH and LQKENI. CDR3 amino acids: CASSPEGQPQHF. The CDR3 coding sequence is TGTGCCAGCTCCCCCGAGGGTCAGCCCCAGCATTTT. The full variable domain, with the rest looked up from reference TRBV18 and TRBJ1-5, is NAGVMQNPRHLVRRRGQEARLRCSPMKGHSHVYWYRQLPEEGLKFMVYLQKENIIDESGMPKERFSAEFPKEGPSILRIQQVVRGDSAAYFCASSPEGQPQHFGDGTRLSIL.

The chain links TRBV9 to TRBJ2-7, with 8 bases fitting TRBD2. The CDR3 spans 16 residues. CDR1 and CDR2 from the germline V gene are SGDLS and YYNGEE. The V gene end was trimmed by 2 bases and the J gene end by 2 bases; junction bases not matched to a gene: 9. CDR3 bases: TGTGCCAGCAGCGTCCGCCCCGTGACTAGCGCCTACGAGCAGTACTTC. It translates to CASSVRPVTSAYEQYF.

J is TRBJ2-7 and V is TRBV9, with D perhaps TRBD2 (6 bases). Per germline, CDR1 SGDLS and CDR2 YYNGEE. Trimming took off 4 bases at V and 3 bases at J, with 17 bases between the two ends. This CDR3 is built from 15 residues. DNA for the CDR3: TGTGCCAGCAGCCCCGTGGGGGGAGCCAACTACGAGCAGTACTTC. This codes for CASSPVGGANYEQYF.

The J gene is TRBJ2-7, the V gene TRBV7-2; D not resolved. Trimming cost V 2 bases and J 5 bases, with 16 bases left between them. The CDR3 is 15 residues long. CDR1 SGHTA and CDR2 FQGNSA come from the germline V gene. DNA of the CDR3: TGTGCCAGCAGCTTATCTAACCCCCGCCGGGACGAGCAGTACTTC. Translated, it gives CASSLSNPRRDEQYF.

The V gene is TRBV5-1, the J gene TRBJ2-1, with D possibly TRBD1 on 6 matching bases. Trimming cost V 0 bases and J 12 bases, with 10 bases left between them. The CDR3 has 12 residues. CDR1 SGHRS and CDR2 YFSETQ come from the germline V gene. The CDR3 region is CASSLARGGQFF. The CDR3 DNA sequence: TGCGCCAGCAGCTTGGCCAGAGGGGGGCAGTTCTTC.

The genes are TRBV9 and TRBJ2-1; 10 positions match TRBD2. The CDR3 runs to 14 residues. V was pared by 4 bases and J by 10 bases, with 8 bases of the junction left unmatched. The germline CDR1 and CDR2 sequences are SGDLS and YYNGEE. The CDR3 DNA is TGTGCCAGCAGCCGCAGCGGGAGGGAGGGCGAGCAGTTCTTC. Its translation is CASSRSGREGEQFF.

The gene calls are TRBV25-1 and TRBJ2-3, with 7 bases fitting TRBD1. The germline gives CDR1 MGHDK, CDR2 SYGVNS. The CDR3 covers 17 residues. J gave up 0 bases and V 2 bases, and 8 bases lay outside the gene matches. The CDR3 sequence: CASSELTGQHSTDTQYF. The CDR3 DNA reads as TGTGCCAGCAGTGAACTGACGGGACAGCATAGCACAGATACGCAGTATTTT.

The chain recombines TRBV9 with TRBJ1-1; 12 bases align to TRBD1. CDR1 SGDLS and CDR2 YYNGEE come from the germline V gene. The CDR3 spans 15 residues. V was pared by 3 bases and J by 11 bases, with 11 bases of the junction left unmatched. CDR3 residues: CASSGGTGGNIVAFF. CDR3 sequence (DNA): TGTGCCAGCAGCGGAGGGACAGGGGGCAATATAGTCGCTTTCTTT.

This clone has a handful of counts. The V and J genes are TRBV6-5 and TRBJ2-7, with 9 bases that match TRBD1. The CDR3 is 14 amino acids. Trimming cost V 0 bases and J 6 bases; bases outside gene matches: 3. Germline V gene lookup returns CDR1 MNHEY and CDR2 SVGAGI. The CDR3 nucleotides read TGTGCCAGCAGTTACTCGGGACAGGGATTCGAGCAGTACTTC. As protein: CASSYSGQGFEQYF.